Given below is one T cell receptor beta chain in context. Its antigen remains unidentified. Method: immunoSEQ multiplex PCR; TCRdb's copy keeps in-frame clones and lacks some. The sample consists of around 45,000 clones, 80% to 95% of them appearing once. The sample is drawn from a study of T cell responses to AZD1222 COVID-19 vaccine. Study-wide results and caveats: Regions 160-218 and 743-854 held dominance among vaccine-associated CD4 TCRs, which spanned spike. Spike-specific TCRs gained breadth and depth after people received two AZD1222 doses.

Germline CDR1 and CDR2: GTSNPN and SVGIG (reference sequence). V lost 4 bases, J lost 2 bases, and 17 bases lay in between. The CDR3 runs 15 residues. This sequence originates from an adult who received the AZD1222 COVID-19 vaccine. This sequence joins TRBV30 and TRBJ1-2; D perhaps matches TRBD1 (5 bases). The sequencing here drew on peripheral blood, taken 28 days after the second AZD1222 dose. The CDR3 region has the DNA TGTGCCTGGACCACTCTCGGGGCTTGGAACTATGGCTACACCTTC. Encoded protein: CAWTTLGAWNYGYTF.